This T cell receptor beta chain was identified during a study of blood T cell repertoires in COVID-19. In the study overall: Sources were T cells, B-cell-depleted T cells, or PBMCs; the material itself was cDNA or gDNA.

The CDR3 extends over 15 amino acids. Trimming left V 2 bases short and J 1 base short, with 11 bases between. Germline V CDR1 and CDR2: SGHTA, FQGNSA. TCRdb's table, derived via immunoSEQ multiplex PCR, lists solely in-frame clones and lacks some. The table has some 150,000 clones, 80% to 90% seen once. This chain links TRBV7-2 with TRBJ1-2; D remains unclear. The source is a woman between 45 and 60 years old with acute or convalescent COVID-19. The sample comprised peripheral blood. This CDR3 is CASSLTLGNNYGYTF. DNA for the CDR3: TGTGCCAGCAGCTTAACTCTGGGCAATAACTATGGCTACACCTTC.